This T cell receptor (beta chain) is from a study of cytomegalovirus exposure and HLA in healthy donors. CDR3 length: 17 residues. The germline V gene has CDR1 LGHNA and CDR2 YSLEER. V was trimmed by 0 bases and J by 5 bases, leaving 17 bases between them. Study-wide findings and caveats: According to the study, approximately 150 TCR beta chains were cytomegalovirus-associated.

PCR used 60 Vbeta primers and 13 Jbeta primers. Authors' analysis steps: A follow-up analysis tallied 65 million to 80 million unique TCR beta chains, some 11 million shared. The method was immunoSEQ multiplex PCR; TCRdb's version includes in-frame clones alone and lacks a portion of them. The V and J calls and clone size come from that table; D and trimming were worked out from the DNA. The sample holds roughly 160,000 clones, 80% to 90% seen once. This clone turned up a few times. Its target is not known. The TCR sequence derives from a woman aged 25-40 years in good health and CMV-seropositive. Sequences were obtained from PBMCs. The chain links TRBV4-3 to TRBJ1-5; no clear D. The CDR3 coding sequence is TGCGCCAGCAGCCAAGATTATCGGGTGAACACCCATCAGCCCCAGCATTTT. It yields the protein CASSQDYRVNTHQPQHF.